This T cell receptor beta chain stems from a study of response to subunit inactivated influenza vaccine. TCRdb re-called the RT-PCR reads through MiXCR, storing one row per CDR3 protein. There are about 540,000 distinct CDR3 sequences in the sample; under 30% occur only once, and about 2.8% lies in the top ten. This CDR3 spans 18 amino acids. Trimming took 0 bases from V and 7 from J, leaving 19 bases between them. Germline V gives CDR1 LGHDT, CDR2 YNNKEL (reference sequence). This clonotype was observed a handful of times. This same sample was also taken into another study, of T cells expressing NK-cell markers. That work contributes: Scientists made TCR beta cDNA using 5'RACE template switching with UMIs. Sorted CD3+CD56+NKG2C+, CD3+CD56+NKG2C- and CD3+CD56-NKG2C+ T cells supplied TCR beta repertoires. Also leading the CD3+CD56-NKG2C+ fraction in a few donors were these clonotypes. It is unclear if expanded NKG2C-expressing clones target HCMV antigens.

This clonotype was obtained from a man in his forties or fifties who received an inactivated influenza vaccine. V and J are TRBV3-1 and TRBJ1-6; weak D call: TRBD1 (5 bases). The starting material was CD4+ T cells sorted from PBMCs, obtained 11 to 12 days after vaccination. The CDR3 reads CASSQDWVSGGVNSPLHF. CDR3 nucleotides: TGTGCCAGCAGCCAAGATTGGGTGTCCGGGGGGGTGAATTCACCCCTCCACTTT.